Shown below are 4 T cell receptor beta chains from a single sample sequenced in a study of blood T cell repertoires in COVID-19. TCRdb's copy holds only in-frame clones and misses some; the assay was immunoSEQ multiplex PCR. The repertoire consists of over 250,000 clones, with approximately 85% occurring once and the leading ten covering less than 6.5%. The material sequenced was peripheral blood. Receptors were obtained from a man in his fifties or sixties with active or convalescent COVID-19.

This clone was recorded only once. The chain carries TRBV9 and TRBJ2-2; 8 nucleotides match TRBD2. The germline V gene encodes CDR1 SGDLS and CDR2 YYNGEE. V lost 4 bases, J lost 6 bases, and 8 bases stayed unmatched. The CDR3 consists of 15 residues. The chain's CDR3 is CASSPLSGSAGELFF. The CDR3 DNA sequence: TGTGCCAGCAGCCCCCTCAGCGGGAGCGCCGGGGAGCTGTTTTTT.

This chain uses TRBV5-8 with TRBJ1-2; possibly TRBD1 for D (5 bases). V lost 0 bases and J 3 bases, leaving 15 bases between the germline ends. CDR3 length: 16 amino acids. Per the germline V gene, CDR1 is SGHTS and CDR2 is YDEGEE. CDR3 bases: TGTGCCAGCAGCTTGGGAGGGACTGCCCCCTACTATGGCTACACCTTC. Protein sequence: CASSLGGTAPYYGYTF.

This clone has a single count. The CDR3, as DNA: TGTGCCAGCAGTTCCCCGACAGGGGCTTACTCTGGGGCCAACGTCCTGACTTTC. It codes for CASSSPTGAYSGANVLTF. The gene calls are TRBV28 and TRBJ2-6, with 8 bases that match TRBD1. The V gene end was trimmed by 4 bases and the J gene end by 0 bases; junction bases not matched to a gene: 8. This CDR3 has 18 residues. Germline CDR1 is MDHEN and CDR2 is SYDVKM.

This rearrangement joins TRBV2 to TRBJ1-2; TRBD1 is a possible D gene (6 bases). CDR1 is SNHLY and CDR2 is FYNNEI in the germline V gene. The ends were cut back, 7 bases at V and 5 bases at J, with 17 bases in the middle. This CDR3 region has 14 residues. CDR3 loop: CASNLDSERYGYTF. CDR3 DNA sequence: TGTGCCAGCAACTTGGACAGTGAAAGATATGGCTACACCTTC. The full variable domain, with the rest looked up from reference TRBV2 and TRBJ1-2, is EPEVTQTPSHQVTQMGQEVILRCVPISNHLYFYWYRQILGQKVEFLVSFYNNEISEKSEIFDDQFSVERPDGSNFTLKIRSTKLEDSAMYFCASNLDSERYGYTFGSGTRLTVV.